The next 23 T cell receptor beta chains were all read from a single sample in a study of T cells after somatic rescue of genetic block. Sequenced by immunoSEQ multiplex PCR; TCRdb stores in-frame clones only, minus some. This table holds tens of thousands of clones, under 95% found once. Sequenced material: peripheral blood mononuclear cells (PBMCs). Every receptor here comes from a man aged 25-45 years.

This clone was seen a handful of times. The chain links TRBV6-6 to TRBJ1-1, with no clear D. The V end lost 0 bases, the J end lost 2 bases, and 7 bases lay between the germline ends. Germline V gene data show CDR1 as MNHNY and CDR2 as SVGAGI (reference sequence). The CDR3 sequence is 14 residues long. The CDR3: CASSYSKGNTEAFF. The CDR3 nucleotides read TGTGCCAGCAGTTACTCGAAGGGCAACACTGAAGCTTTCTTT.

This sequence joins TRBV28 and TRBJ2-7; D is ambiguous. The ends were cut back, 4 bases at V and 6 bases at J, with 13 bases in the middle. This CDR3 contains 13 residues. Germline CDR1 is MDHEN and CDR2 is SYDVKM. The CDR3 reads CASSYGLGPEQYF. The CDR3 DNA reads TGTGCCAGCAGTTATGGCCTCGGGCCCGAGCAGTACTTC.

The gene calls are TRBV9 and TRBJ2-1; 8 positions match TRBD2. After removal of 1 base from V and 4 bases from J, the junction contained 4 bases not matched to a gene. The CDR3 extends over 15 amino acids. Per the germline V gene, CDR1 is SGDLS and CDR2 is YYNGEE. CDR3 bases: TGTGCCAGCAGCGTACTTGCGGGGGGTTACAATGAGCAGTTCTTC. Its protein product is CASSVLAGGYNEQFF.

The chain links TRBV9 to TRBJ2-2; D possibly uses TRBD1 or TRBD2 (6 bases each). From germline, CDR1 is SGDLS and CDR2 YYNGEE. The CDR3 length is 17 residues. With 4 bases removed from V and 4 bases from J, the gap between germline ends came to 20 bases. The CDR3 nucleotides read TGTGCCAGCAGCCCGCGACCGGGGGCAGGGTCCACCGGGGAGCTGTTTTTT. Translating gives CASSPRPGAGSTGELFF.

The J gene is TRBJ1-2, the V gene TRBV9; D unclear. Germline-derived CDR1 and CDR2 are SGDLS and YYNGEE. CDR3 length: 13 residues. V dropped 0 bases and J dropped 1 base, with 4 bases sitting between them. Here the CDR3 DNA reads TGTGCCAGCAGCGTAGACCATAACTATGGCTACACCTTC. Residues: CASSVDHNYGYTF.

The chain carries TRBV7-2 and TRBJ2-5; 10 nucleotides agree with TRBD2. Per germline, CDR1 SGHTA and CDR2 FQGNSA. The CDR3 runs 16 residues. V was pared by 2 bases and J by 5 bases, with 8 bases of the junction left unmatched. In DNA form, the CDR3 reads TGTGCCAGCAGCTTACACCAAGCGGGAGGGGGGGAGACCCAGTACTTC. This gives the protein CASSLHQAGGGETQYF. Full variable domain (missing parts from reference TRBV7-2 and TRBJ2-5): GAGVSQSPSNKVTEKGKDVELRCDPISGHTALYWYRQSLGQGLEFLIYFQGNSAPDKSGLPSDRFSAERTGGSVSTLTIQRTQQEDSAVYLCASSLHQAGGGETQYFGPGTRLLVL.

The V gene is TRBV2, the J gene TRBJ2-1, with 10 bases matching TRBD2. From germline, CDR1 is SNHLY and CDR2 FYNNEI. The CDR3 has 15 amino acids. V gave up 2 bases and J gave up 6 bases; unmatched junction bases: 4. The DNA for the CDR3 is TGTGCCAGCAGTGAAAAACTAGCGGGGACCAATGAGCAGTTCTTC. As protein: CASSEKLAGTNEQFF.

The V gene is TRBV19, the J gene TRBJ1-5; perhaps TRBD1 as D (6 bases). CDR3 size: 22 residues. V was cut by 0 bases and J by 2 bases, with 29 bases left in between. The V gene's germline CDR1 is LNHDA and CDR2 SQIVND (reference sequence). CDR3 coding DNA: TGTGCCAGTAGTATAGACCCCGGGAGGGGGGGCGTAGGGATTATCGGCAATCAGCCCCAGCATTTT. This translates into CASSIDPGRGGVGIIGNQPQHF.

This clone was observed once. CDR3 bases: TGTGCCAGCAGTTACCCAATTCGGGGGGGCACTGAAGCTTTCTTT. Its protein is CASSYPIRGGTEAFF. The rearrangement joins TRBV6-6 to TRBJ1-1, with D perhaps matching TRBD1 (5 bases). The CDR3 covers 15 residues. Germline-derived CDR1 and CDR2 are MNHNY and SVGAGI (reference sequence). The V end lost 2 bases, the J end lost 4 bases, and 14 bases lay between the germline ends.

CDR3 sequence: CAWSVPGSPGTYEQYF. The CDR3 DNA is TGTGCCTGGAGTGTACCGGGGTCTCCTGGAACCTACGAGCAGTACTTC. The chain uses TRBV30 and TRBJ2-7; D may be TRBD2 (5 bases). This CDR3 is built from 16 residues. The germline CDR1 and CDR2 sequences are GTSNPN and SVGIG (reference sequence). Trimming took 0 bases from V and 2 from J, leaving 17 bases between them.

The chain uses TRBV10-2 and TRBJ1-2; 9 positions match TRBD1. Looked up from germline, CDR1 is WSHSY and CDR2 is SAAADI. V gave up 3 bases and J gave up 7 bases; unmatched junction bases: 3. The CDR3 loop spans 13 amino acids. The CDR3 sequence is CASSDGTGFGYTF. The DNA of the CDR3 is TGCGCCAGCAGTGACGGGACAGGGTTTGGCTACACCTTC.

About this clone: Other DNA sequences of this sample code for an identical CDR3. CDR3 in amino acids: CASSQEWADTQYF. CDR3 DNA: TGCGCCAGCAGCCAAGAATGGGCAGATACGCAGTATTTT. V and J are TRBV4-1 and TRBJ2-3; D not certain. The CDR3 consists of 13 residues. The V gene's germline CDR1 is MGHRA and CDR2 YSYEKL. V was shortened by 0 bases and J by 4 bases, with 5 bases between the two germline ends.

The V call is TRBV6-5, the J call TRBJ2-7, with unresolved D. From germline, CDR1 is MNHEY and CDR2 SVGAGI. The CDR3 spans 13 residues. V was shortened by 6 bases and J by 2 bases, with 11 bases between the two germline ends. CDR3 sequence reads: CASRESNTYEQYF. The CDR3 nucleotides read TGTGCCAGCAGAGAGAGCAATACCTACGAGCAGTACTTC.

This clone was found once. The chain uses TRBV9 and TRBJ2-2, with 9 bases aligning to TRBD1. Germline V gene sequence: CDR1 SGDLS, CDR2 YYNGEE. With 4 bases clipped from V and 6 bases from J, the junction kept 7 bases outside the gene matches. The CDR3 totals 15 residues. The chain's CDR3 is CASSITGGAAGELFF. The CDR3 DNA reads TGTGCCAGCAGCATAACAGGGGGCGCCGCCGGGGAGCTGTTTTTT.

The V call is TRBV27, the J call TRBJ1-1, with D unclear. The CDR3 is 16 amino acids. CDR1 is MNHEY and CDR2 is SMNVEV in the germline V gene (reference sequence). The V gene lost 2 bases and the J gene lost 1 base, with 14 bases spanning the gap. In DNA form, the CDR3 reads TGTGCCAGCAGTTTAGGGCAAAGAGACCGGAACACTGAAGCTTTCTTT. Amino acid sequence: CASSLGQRDRNTEAFF.

The chain recombines TRBV7-9 with TRBJ2-1; 7 bases fit TRBD1. Germline CDR1 reads SEHNR; CDR2 reads FQNEAQ (reference sequence). The V gene end was trimmed by 5 bases and the J gene end by 7 bases; junction bases not matched to a gene: 5. This CDR3 contains 13 residues. This CDR3 is CASSRTGQNEQFF. As DNA, the CDR3 is TGTGCCAGCAGCCGGACAGGCCAAAATGAGCAGTTCTTC.

This chain uses TRBV18 with TRBJ2-5; D gene uncertain. With 1 base removed from V and 2 bases from J, the gap between germline ends came to 14 bases. The germline V gene encodes CDR1 KGHSH and CDR2 LQKENI. This CDR3 is built from 16 residues. The CDR3 region is CASSPRKGSGQETQYF. The CDR3 nucleotides are TGTGCCAGCTCACCACGGAAGGGAAGTGGGCAAGAGACCCAGTACTTC.

The gene calls are TRBV5-4 and TRBJ2-4; D remains ambiguous. The germline CDR1 and CDR2 sequences are SGHNT and YYREEE (reference sequence). Trimming cost V 1 base and J 1 base, with 6 bases left between them. The CDR3 is made up of 14 amino acids. CDR3 loop: CASSLLGAKNIQYF. The CDR3 DNA reads as TGTGCCAGCAGCTTGTTGGGGGCCAAAAACATTCAGTACTTC.

Points on this clone: A much bigger clone sits one base away, suggesting this may be a read error. This specimen includes other DNA sequences encoding the same CDR3. This sequence joins TRBV7-9 and TRBJ2-1; the D is unclear. Trimming took off 5 bases at V and 6 bases at J, with 5 bases between the two ends. The CDR3 contains 11 residues. Germline V gives CDR1 SEHNR, CDR2 FQNEAQ (reference sequence). The CDR3: CASSPTNEQFF. CDR3 coding DNA: TGTGCCAGCAGCCCTACCAATGAGCAGTTCTTC.

This clone was observed a few times. V gene TRBV9 combines with J gene TRBJ2-3, with D perhaps matching TRBD1 (6 bases). The CDR3 is made up of 15 amino acids. V lost 1 base to trimming and J lost 1 base, with 10 bases between them. Germline loops: CDR1 SGDLS, CDR2 YYNGEE. The CDR3 DNA reads as TGTGCCAGCAGCGTAACCCCAGGGGGCACAGATACGCAGTATTTT. It codes for CASSVTPGGTDTQYF.

This rearrangement joins TRBV30 to TRBJ1-1; 8 bases fit TRBD1. V trimming: 8 bases; J trimming: 2 bases; junction bases outside the gene matches: 7. CDR3 size: 13 residues. Germline assignment: CDR1 GTSNPN and CDR2 SVGIG (reference sequence). The CDR3 is CASGQGLNTEAFF. The CDR3 DNA reads as TGTGCCAGCGGACAGGGTCTAAACACTGAAGCTTTCTTT.

This chain connects TRBV4-1 to TRBJ2-5, with 7 bases identical to TRBD2. CDR1 and CDR2 (germline): MGHRA, YSYEKL. The length of the CDR3 is 15 residues. J was trimmed by 2 bases and V by 2 bases; bases with no gene match: 5. The CDR3 spells CASSQSTGGQETQYF. The CDR3 DNA reads as TGCGCCAGCAGCCAATCGACCGGGGGGCAAGAGACCCAGTACTTC.

The chain carries TRBV2 and TRBJ2-3, with TRBD1 matching over 8 bases. This CDR3 has 17 residues. The V gene end was trimmed by 8 bases and the J gene end by 1 base; junction bases not matched to a gene: 14. Germline values: CDR1 SNHLY, CDR2 FYNNEI. The DNA for the CDR3 is TGTGCCAGCGTTTTTTCATCAGGGGGCGCCGGCACAGATACGCAGTATTTT. Its protein product is CASVFSSGGAGTDTQYF.